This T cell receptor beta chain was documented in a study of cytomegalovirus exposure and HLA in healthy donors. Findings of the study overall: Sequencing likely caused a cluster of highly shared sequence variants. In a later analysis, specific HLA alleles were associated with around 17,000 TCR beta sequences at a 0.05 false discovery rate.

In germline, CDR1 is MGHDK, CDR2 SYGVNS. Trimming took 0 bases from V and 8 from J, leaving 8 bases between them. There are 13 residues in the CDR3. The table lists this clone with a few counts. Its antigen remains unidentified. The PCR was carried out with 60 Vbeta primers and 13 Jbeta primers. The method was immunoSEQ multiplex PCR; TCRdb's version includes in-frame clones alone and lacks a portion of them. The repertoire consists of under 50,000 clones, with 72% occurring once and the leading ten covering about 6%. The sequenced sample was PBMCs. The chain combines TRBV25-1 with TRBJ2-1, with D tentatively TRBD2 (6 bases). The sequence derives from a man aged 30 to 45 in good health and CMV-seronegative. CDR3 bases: TGTGCCAGCAGTGAATACACGGGAGATGAGCAGTTCTTC. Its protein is CASSEYTGDEQFF.